This T cell receptor (beta chain) is from a study of blood T cell repertoires in COVID-19. Overall study context: Material from acute and convalescent COVID-19 was sourced from the United States, Italy and Spain. The analysed material was cDNA or gDNA that came from T cells, B-cell-depleted T cells, or PBMCs.

This CDR3 contains 14 residues. Germline V gives CDR1 MNHEY, CDR2 SMNVEV (reference sequence). Authors' processing steps: Estimation of nucleated cell counts relied on the amplification of reference gene primers. Produced via immunoSEQ multiplex PCR; TCRdb's table is partial and in-frame only. V and J calls and clone size are copied from that table; D and trimming were computed from the DNA. Here the sample spans about 300,000 clones, around 88% being singletons. This clone was observed once. At one end, the junction sequence differs from germline, possibly due to a read error. Sequenced sample: peripheral blood. This clonotype was sampled from a woman between 50 and 59 years old with acute or convalescent COVID-19. This chain joins TRBV27 and TRBJ2-3; the D gene is possibly TRBD1 (5 bases). The CDR3 reads CAGSPTESEDTQYF. CDR3 in DNA: TGTGCCGGCAGTCCGACAGAATCTGAGGATACGCAGTATTTT.